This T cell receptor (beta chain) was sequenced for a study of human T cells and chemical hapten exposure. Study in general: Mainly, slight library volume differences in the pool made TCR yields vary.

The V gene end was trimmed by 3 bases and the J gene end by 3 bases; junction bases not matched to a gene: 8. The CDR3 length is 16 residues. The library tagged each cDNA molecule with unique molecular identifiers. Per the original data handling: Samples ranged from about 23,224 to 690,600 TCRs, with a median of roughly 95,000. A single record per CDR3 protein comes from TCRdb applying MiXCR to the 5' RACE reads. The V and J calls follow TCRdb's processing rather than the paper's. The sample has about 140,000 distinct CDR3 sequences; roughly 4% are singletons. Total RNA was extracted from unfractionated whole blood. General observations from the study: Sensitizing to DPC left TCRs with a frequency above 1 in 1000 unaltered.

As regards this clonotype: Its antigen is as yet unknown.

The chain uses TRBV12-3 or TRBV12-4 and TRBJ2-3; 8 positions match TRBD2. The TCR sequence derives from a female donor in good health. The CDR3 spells CASSFSFGGGTDTQYF. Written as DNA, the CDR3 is TGTGCCAGCAGTTTCTCTTTCGGGGGGGGAACAGATACGCAGTATTTT.